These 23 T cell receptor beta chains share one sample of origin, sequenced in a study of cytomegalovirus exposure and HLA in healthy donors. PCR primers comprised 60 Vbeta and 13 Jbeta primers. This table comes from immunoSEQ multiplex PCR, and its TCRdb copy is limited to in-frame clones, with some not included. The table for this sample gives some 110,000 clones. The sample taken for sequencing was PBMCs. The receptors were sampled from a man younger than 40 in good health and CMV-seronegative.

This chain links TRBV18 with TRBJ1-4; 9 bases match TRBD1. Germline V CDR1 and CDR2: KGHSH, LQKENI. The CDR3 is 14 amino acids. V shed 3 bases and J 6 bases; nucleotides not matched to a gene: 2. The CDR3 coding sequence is TGTGCCAGCTCACCCGGGACAGGGCATGAAAAACTGTTTTTT. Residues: CASSPGTGHEKLFF.

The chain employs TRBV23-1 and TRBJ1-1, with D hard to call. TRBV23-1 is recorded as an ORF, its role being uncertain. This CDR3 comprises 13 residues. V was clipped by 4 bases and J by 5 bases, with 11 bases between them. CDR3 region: CASSPGDRTEAFF. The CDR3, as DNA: TGCGCCAGCAGTCCGGGAGATCGGACTGAAGCTTTCTTT.

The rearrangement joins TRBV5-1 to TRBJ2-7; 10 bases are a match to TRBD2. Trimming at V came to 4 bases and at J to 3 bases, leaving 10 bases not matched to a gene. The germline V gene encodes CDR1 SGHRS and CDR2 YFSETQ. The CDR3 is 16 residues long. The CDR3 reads CASSPTPIAGGYEQYF. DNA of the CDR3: TGCGCCAGCAGCCCTACCCCGATAGCGGGGGGCTACGAGCAGTACTTC.

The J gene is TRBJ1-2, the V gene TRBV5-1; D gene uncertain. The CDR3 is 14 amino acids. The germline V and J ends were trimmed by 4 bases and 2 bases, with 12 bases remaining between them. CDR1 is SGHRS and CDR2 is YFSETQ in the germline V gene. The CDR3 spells CASSIREGNYGYTF. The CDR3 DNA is TGCGCCAGCAGCATAAGGGAGGGAAACTATGGCTACACCTTC.

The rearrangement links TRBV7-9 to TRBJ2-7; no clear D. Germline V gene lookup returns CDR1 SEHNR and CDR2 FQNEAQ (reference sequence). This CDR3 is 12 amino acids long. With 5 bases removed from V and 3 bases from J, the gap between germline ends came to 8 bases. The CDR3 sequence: CASSRSLYEQYF. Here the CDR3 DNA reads TGTGCCAGCAGCAGGAGCCTCTACGAGCAGTACTTC.

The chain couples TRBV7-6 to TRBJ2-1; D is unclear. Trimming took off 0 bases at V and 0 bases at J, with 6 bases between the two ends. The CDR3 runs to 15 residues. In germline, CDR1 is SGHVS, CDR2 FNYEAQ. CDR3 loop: CASSLALSSYNEQFF. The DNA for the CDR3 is TGTGCCAGCAGCTTAGCGCTGAGCTCCTACAATGAGCAGTTCTTC. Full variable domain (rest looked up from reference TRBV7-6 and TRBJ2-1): GAGVSQSPRYKVTKRGQDVALRCDPISGHVSLYWYRQALGQGPEFLTYFNYEAQQDKSGLPNDRFSAERPEGSISTLTIQRTEQRDSAMYRCASSLALSSYNEQFFGPGTRLTVL.

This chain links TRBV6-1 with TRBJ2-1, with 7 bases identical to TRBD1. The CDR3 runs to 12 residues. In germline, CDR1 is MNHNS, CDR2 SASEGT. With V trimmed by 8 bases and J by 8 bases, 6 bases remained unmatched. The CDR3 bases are TGTGCCAGCGGAGACAGGGCCTATGAGCAGTTCTTC. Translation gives CASGDRAYEQFF.

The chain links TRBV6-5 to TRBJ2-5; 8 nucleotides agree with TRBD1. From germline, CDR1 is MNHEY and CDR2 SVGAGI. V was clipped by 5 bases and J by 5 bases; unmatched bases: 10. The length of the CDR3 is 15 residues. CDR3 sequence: CASSGWQGARETQYF. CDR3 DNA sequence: TGTGCCAGCAGTGGGTGGCAGGGGGCGAGGGAGACCCAGTACTTC.

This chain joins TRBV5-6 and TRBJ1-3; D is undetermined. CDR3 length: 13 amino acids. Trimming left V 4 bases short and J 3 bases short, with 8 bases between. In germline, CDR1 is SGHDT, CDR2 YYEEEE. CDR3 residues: CASSPLDGNTIYF. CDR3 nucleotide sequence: TGTGCCAGCAGCCCACTTGATGGAAACACCATATATTTT.

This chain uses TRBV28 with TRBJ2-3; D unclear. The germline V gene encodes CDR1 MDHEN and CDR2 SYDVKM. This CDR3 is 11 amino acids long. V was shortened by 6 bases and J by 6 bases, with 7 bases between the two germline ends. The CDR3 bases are TGTGCCAGCAGCACCAGGGATACGCAGTATTTT. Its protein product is CASSTRDTQYF.

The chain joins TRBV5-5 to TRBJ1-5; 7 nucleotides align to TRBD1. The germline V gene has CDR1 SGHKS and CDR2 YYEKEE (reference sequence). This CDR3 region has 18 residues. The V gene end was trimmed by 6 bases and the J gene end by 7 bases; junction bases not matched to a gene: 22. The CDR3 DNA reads TGTGCCAGCACTCAACAACTCTGGACGACAGGGATTCAACAGCCCCAGCATTTT. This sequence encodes CASTQQLWTTGIQQPQHF. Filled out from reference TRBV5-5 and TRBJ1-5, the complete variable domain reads DAGVTQSPTHLIKTRGQQVTLRCSPISGHKSVSWYQQVLGQGPQFIFQYYEKEERGRGNFPDRFSARQFPNYSSELNVNALLLGDSALYLCASTQQLWTTGIQQPQHFGDGTRLSIL.

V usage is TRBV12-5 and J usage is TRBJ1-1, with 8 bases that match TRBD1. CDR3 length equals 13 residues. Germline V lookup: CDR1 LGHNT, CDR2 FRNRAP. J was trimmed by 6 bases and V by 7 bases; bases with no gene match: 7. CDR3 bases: TGTGCTAGTGCAAGGACAGGGCGCGCTGAAGCTTTCTTT. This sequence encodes CASARTGRAEAFF. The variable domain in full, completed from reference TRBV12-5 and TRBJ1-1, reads DARVTQTPRHKVTEMGQEVTMRCQPILGHNTVFWYRQTMMQGLELLAYFRNRAPLDDSGMPKDRFSAEMPDATLATLKIQPSEPRDSAVYFCASARTGRAEAFFGQGTRLTVV.

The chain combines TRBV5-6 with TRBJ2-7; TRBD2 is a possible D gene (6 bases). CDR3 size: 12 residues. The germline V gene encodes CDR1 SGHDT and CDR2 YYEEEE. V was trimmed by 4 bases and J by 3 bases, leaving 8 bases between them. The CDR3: CASSRDFYEQYF. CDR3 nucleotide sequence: TGTGCCAGCAGCCGGGACTTCTACGAGCAGTACTTC.

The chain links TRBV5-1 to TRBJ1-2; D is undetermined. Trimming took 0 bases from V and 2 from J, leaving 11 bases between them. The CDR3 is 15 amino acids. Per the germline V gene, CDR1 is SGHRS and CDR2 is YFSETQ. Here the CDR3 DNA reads TGCGCCAGCAGCTTGGGTGGTGGGGAGAACTATGGCTACACCTTC. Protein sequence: CASSLGGGENYGYTF. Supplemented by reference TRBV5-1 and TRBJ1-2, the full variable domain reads KAGVTQTPRYLIKTRGQQVTLSCSPISGHRSVSWYQQTPGQGLQFLFEYFSETQRNKGNFPGRFSGRQFSNSRSEMNVSTLELGDSALYLCASSLGGGENYGYTFGSGTRLTVV.

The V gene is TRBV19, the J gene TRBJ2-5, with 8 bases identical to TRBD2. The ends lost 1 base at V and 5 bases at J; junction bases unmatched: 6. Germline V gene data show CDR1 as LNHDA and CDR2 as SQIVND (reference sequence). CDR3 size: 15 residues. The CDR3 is CASSIVPGGRETQYF. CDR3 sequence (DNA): TGTGCCAGTAGTATAGTCCCGGGGGGGCGGGAGACCCAGTACTTC.

This chain's CDR3 is CASSLFSIAKRGGSEQFF. The CDR3 DNA is TGTGCCAGCAGCTTATTTAGTATCGCCAAGCGGGGGGGCAGTGAGCAGTTCTTC. The chain is built from TRBV11-2 and TRBJ2-1; TRBD2 aligns across 10 bases. The CDR3 covers 18 residues. V shed 2 bases and J 9 bases; nucleotides not matched to a gene: 16. Germline CDR1 and CDR2: SGHAT and FQNNGV.

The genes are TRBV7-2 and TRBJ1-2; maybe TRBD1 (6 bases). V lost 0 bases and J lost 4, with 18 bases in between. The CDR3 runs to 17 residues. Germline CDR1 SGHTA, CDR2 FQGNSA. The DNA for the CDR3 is TGTGCCAGCAGCTTAGCTAATCAGTTGCGGGGGCTCTATGGCTACACCTTC. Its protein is CASSLANQLRGLYGYTF.

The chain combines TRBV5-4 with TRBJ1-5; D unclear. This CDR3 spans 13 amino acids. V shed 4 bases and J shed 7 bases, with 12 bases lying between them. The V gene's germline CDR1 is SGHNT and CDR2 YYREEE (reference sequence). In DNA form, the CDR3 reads TGTGCCAGCAGCGCCGCGGGAGGACAGCCCCAGCATTTT. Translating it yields CASSAAGGQPQHF.

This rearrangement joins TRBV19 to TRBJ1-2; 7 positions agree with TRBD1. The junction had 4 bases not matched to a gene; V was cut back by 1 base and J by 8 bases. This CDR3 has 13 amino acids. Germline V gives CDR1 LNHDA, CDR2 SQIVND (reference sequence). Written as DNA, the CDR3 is TGTGCCAGTAGTATAGCCCGACAGGGAGGCTACACCTTC. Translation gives CASSIARQGGYTF.

The CDR3 spells CASSRRQGPNTGELFF. In DNA, the CDR3 is TGTGCCAGCAGCCGAAGACAGGGGCCGAACACCGGGGAGCTGTTTTTT. This chain uses TRBV7-2 with TRBJ2-2; 8 positions agree with TRBD1. Germline V gene data show CDR1 as SGHTA and CDR2 as FQGNSA. V was clipped by 5 bases and J by 0 bases; unmatched bases: 5. CDR3 length equals 16 residues.

CDR3 residues: CASGSGGTAYTGELFF. The CDR3 region has the DNA TGTGCTAGTGGTTCCGGGGGGACGGCATACACCGGGGAGCTGTTTTTT. The chain joins TRBV12-5 to TRBJ2-2, with TRBD2 matching 7 bases. The V gene end was trimmed by 4 bases and the J gene end by 3 bases; junction bases not matched to a gene: 8. The CDR3 contains 16 residues. CDR1 and CDR2 from the germline V gene are LGHNT and FRNRAP.

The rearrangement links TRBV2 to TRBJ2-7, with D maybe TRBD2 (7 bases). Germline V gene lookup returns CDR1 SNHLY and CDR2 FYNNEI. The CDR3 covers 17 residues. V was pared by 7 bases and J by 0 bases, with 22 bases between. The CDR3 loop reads CASIETGGPIFSYEQYF. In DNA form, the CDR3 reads TGTGCCAGCATCGAGACGGGGGGCCCCATTTTCTCCTACGAGCAGTACTTC.

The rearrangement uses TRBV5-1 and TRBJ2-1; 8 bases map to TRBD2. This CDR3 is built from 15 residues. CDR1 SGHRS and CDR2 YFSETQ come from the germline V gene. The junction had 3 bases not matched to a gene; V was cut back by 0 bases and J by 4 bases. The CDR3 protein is CASSLVSGGYNEQFF. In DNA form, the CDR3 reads TGCGCCAGCAGCTTGGTCAGCGGGGGTTACAATGAGCAGTTCTTC.